One sample yielded the 15 T cell receptor beta chains listed below, sequenced in a study of T cell responses to AZD1222 COVID-19 vaccine. TCRdb's table, derived via immunoSEQ multiplex PCR, lists solely in-frame clones and lacks some. The sample includes about 90,000 clones, approximately 89% seen only once; the top ten take roughly 15%. The source material was peripheral blood, sampled on day 0 of AZD1222 vaccination. These receptors were collected from an adult in good health.

The chain recombines TRBV3-1 (or the pseudogene TRBV3-2) with TRBJ2-1; D unclear. Trimming removed 5 bases at V and 6 bases at J, with 17 bases between. The CDR3 runs 15 residues. Per the germline V gene, CDR1 is LGHDT and CDR2 is YNNKEL (reference sequence). The CDR3 spells CASSYLPTTGNEQFF. CDR3 DNA: TGTGCCAGCAGCTACCTACCAACAACGGGCAATGAGCAGTTCTTC.

This chain links TRBV18 with TRBJ1-5; tentative D call: TRBD1 (5 bases). Germline V CDR1 and CDR2: KGHSH, LQKENI. V was pared by 4 bases and J by 5 bases, with 9 bases between. CDR3 length equals 13 residues. The CDR3 region has the DNA TGTGCCAGCTCACAGGGGTTGGATCAGCCCCAGCATTTT. It codes for CASSQGLDQPQHF.

This chain joins TRBV9 and TRBJ2-3; D not resolved. The V gene's germline CDR1 is SGDLS and CDR2 YYNGEE. Trimming took 5 bases from V and 2 from J, leaving 12 bases between them. The CDR3 sequence is 14 residues long. CDR3 sequence: CASSQSIITDTQYF. As DNA, the CDR3 is TGTGCCAGCAGTCAATCCATTATCACAGATACGCAGTATTTT.

V and J are TRBV27 and TRBJ1-2, with 10 bases aligning to TRBD1. This CDR3 is built from 16 residues. CDR1 MNHEY and CDR2 SMNVEV come from the germline V gene (reference sequence). Losses at the gene ends were 5 bases for V and 8 bases for J; bases not matched to a gene: 14. The CDR3 reads CASSLSGTGVWGGYTF. As DNA, the CDR3 is TGTGCCAGCAGTCTCTCCGGGACAGGGGTATGGGGGGGCTACACCTTC.

The V and J genes are TRBV6-4 and TRBJ1-1, with D unresolved. CDR3 length: 14 amino acids. V was clipped by 4 bases and J by 4 bases, with 13 bases between them. Germline lookup yields CDR1 MRHNA and CDR2 SNTAGT. The CDR3 is CASSVDAGGTEAFF. The CDR3 bases are TGTGCCAGCAGTGTCGACGCGGGAGGCACTGAAGCTTTCTTT.

CDR3 sequence: CASSQDRGPGYTF. The CDR3 DNA sequence: TGCGCCAGCAGCCAGGACAGGGGGCCTGGCTACACCTTC. This chain uses TRBV5-1 with TRBJ1-2, with TRBD1 matching over 11 bases. Trimming cost V 4 bases and J 7 bases; bases outside gene matches: 3. The CDR3 consists of 13 residues. CDR1 is SGHRS, CDR2 YFSETQ, per germline.

This rearrangement joins TRBV18 to TRBJ1-3, with 8 bases fitting TRBD1. Germline lookup yields CDR1 KGHSH and CDR2 LQKENI. Trimming took 1 base from V and 2 from J; bases not matched to a gene: 7. CDR3 length: 17 amino acids. DNA for the CDR3: TGTGCCAGCTCACCACAGCCGGCGACAGGGGCTGGAAACACCATATATTTT. It codes for CASSPQPATGAGNTIYF.

In this sample, this clone turned up a few times. The same CDR3 is also encoded by other DNA sequences in this sample. The V call is TRBV14, the J call TRBJ1-1; TRBD1 agrees at 7 bases. This CDR3 is built from 15 residues. The ends lost 3 bases at V and 4 bases at J; junction bases unmatched: 8. Germline V lookup: CDR1 SGHDN, CDR2 FVKESK. CDR3 region: CASSQAGGRGTEAFF. Written as DNA, the CDR3 is TGTGCCAGCAGCCAGGCAGGGGGTAGGGGCACTGAAGCTTTCTTT.

This clone has a single count. V usage is TRBV7-2 and J usage is TRBJ2-7, with TRBD1 identical over 7 bases. Germline-derived CDR1 and CDR2 are SGHTA and FQGNSA. This CDR3 comprises 13 residues. Trimming cost V 2 bases and J 6 bases; bases outside gene matches: 4. The CDR3: CASSLRDRAEQYF. CDR3 nucleotides: TGTGCCAGCAGCTTACGCGACAGGGCCGAGCAGTACTTC.

This clone was detected only once. The chain combines TRBV29-1 with TRBJ1-4, with a weak D call TRBD1 (5 bases). The CDR3 totals 13 residues. V was shortened by 4 bases and J by 3 bases, with 9 bases between the two germline ends. The V gene's germline CDR1 is SQVTM and CDR2 ANQGSEA. The DNA for the CDR3 is TGCAGCGTTGCCCCAGGGCCTAATGAAAAACTGTTTTTT. This encodes CSVAPGPNEKLFF.

The chain's CDR3 is CASSFGVYEQYF. CDR3 sequence (DNA): TGTGCCAGCAGTTTCGGGGTCTACGAGCAGTACTTC. The V call is TRBV7-2, the J call TRBJ2-7, with D perhaps matching TRBD2 (5 bases). The CDR3 contains 12 residues. Germline assignment: CDR1 SGHTA and CDR2 FQGNSA. Trimming pared 6 bases from V and 3 bases from J, leaving 9 bases between.

This chain uses TRBV11-2 with TRBJ2-2; 9 positions agree with TRBD1. The CDR3 has 18 residues. Germline V lookup: CDR1 SGHAT, CDR2 FQNNGV. With 2 bases clipped from V and 5 bases from J, the junction kept 12 bases outside the gene matches. This CDR3 reads CASSLPRRGQGWTGELFF. The CDR3 coding sequence is TGTGCCAGCAGCTTACCCCGGCGGGGACAGGGTTGGACCGGGGAGCTGTTTTTT. Complete variable domain (other parts from reference TRBV11-2 and TRBJ2-2): EAGVAQSPRYKIIEKRQSVAFWCNPISGHATLYWYQQILGQGPKLLIQFQNNGVVDDSQLPKDRFSAERLKGVDSTLKIQPAKLEDSAVYLCASSLPRRGQGWTGELFFGEGSRLTVL.

The V gene is TRBV2, the J gene TRBJ2-3; TRBD2 might be the D (6 bases). The CDR3 spans 17 residues. Germline V lookup: CDR1 SNHLY, CDR2 FYNNEI. The V and J ends lost 7 bases and 2 bases respectively, with 22 bases between them. CDR3 region: CASNPFAGGGYTDTQYF. CDR3 coding DNA: TGTGCCAGCAACCCCTTCGCTGGGGGAGGATACACAGATACGCAGTATTTT.

The rearrangement joins TRBV13 to TRBJ1-4; perhaps TRBD1 as D (5 bases). The germline V and J ends were trimmed by 5 bases and 3 bases, with 13 bases remaining between them. Germline values: CDR1 PRHDT, CDR2 FYEKMQ (reference sequence). CDR3 length: 15 amino acids. The CDR3 DNA sequence: TGTGCCAGCAGCGTGGGACGGCAGGCTAATGAAAAACTGTTTTTT. It is translated as CASSVGRQANEKLFF.

On this clone: A junction boundary mismatches the germline segment, possibly from a read error. The gene calls are TRBV7-9 and TRBJ1-1, with 7 bases matching TRBD1. There are 12 residues in the CDR3. Germline V gene data show CDR1 as SEHNR and CDR2 as FQNEAQ (reference sequence). CDR3 protein: CASSHDRALRIF. CDR3 nucleotides: TGTGCCAGCAGCCACGACAGGGCCCTTCGGATTTTT.